The TCR beta chain under discussion was sequenced for a study of OX40 agonist ivuxolimab in advanced cancers. Looking at the study overall: The mean age was approximately 60 years, ranging from about 20 to 79, with around four fifths of participants male. The study, taken as a whole, reports: At 0.1 to 3.0 mg/kg and by week 6, CD4+ and CD8+ T cells in the blood had expanded clonally. Low normalized T-cell clonal expansion also characterized some of the nonresponders.

Comments on this clone: What it binds is not known.

The V gene lost 2 bases and the J gene lost 12 bases, with 11 bases spanning the gap. CDR3 length equals 12 residues. CDR1 and CDR2 (germline): MNHEY, SMNVEV (reference sequence). Sequenced by immunoSEQ multiplex PCR; TCRdb stores in-frame clones only, minus some. The sample lists tens of thousands of clones, approximately 89% occurring once. Systemic immunosuppression or autoimmune disease history was grounds to exclude patients. This TCR came from an adult with an advanced solid tumor such as melanoma, head and neck, liver or kidney cancer. Source: CD4+ or CD8+ T cells sorted from blood, taken in a trial of the OX40 agonist ivuxolimab. The chain couples TRBV27 to TRBJ2-1; D tentatively fits TRBD1 or TRBD2 (6 bases each). CDR3 DNA sequence: TGTGCCAGCAGTTTAGGGGGGCCACGGCAGTTCTTC. Its protein is CASSLGGPRQFF.